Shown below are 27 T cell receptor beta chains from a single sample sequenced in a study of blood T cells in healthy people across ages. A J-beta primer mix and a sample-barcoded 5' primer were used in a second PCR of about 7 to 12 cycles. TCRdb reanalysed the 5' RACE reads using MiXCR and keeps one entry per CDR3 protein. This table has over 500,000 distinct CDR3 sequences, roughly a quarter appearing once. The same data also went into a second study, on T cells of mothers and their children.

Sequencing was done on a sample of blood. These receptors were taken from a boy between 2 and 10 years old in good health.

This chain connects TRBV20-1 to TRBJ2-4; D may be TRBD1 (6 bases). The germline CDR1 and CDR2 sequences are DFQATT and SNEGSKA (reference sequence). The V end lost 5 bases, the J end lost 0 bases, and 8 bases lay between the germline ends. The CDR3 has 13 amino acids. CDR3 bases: TGCAGTGCTTCGGACAGAGCCAAAAACATTCAGTACTTC. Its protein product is CSASDRAKNIQYF.

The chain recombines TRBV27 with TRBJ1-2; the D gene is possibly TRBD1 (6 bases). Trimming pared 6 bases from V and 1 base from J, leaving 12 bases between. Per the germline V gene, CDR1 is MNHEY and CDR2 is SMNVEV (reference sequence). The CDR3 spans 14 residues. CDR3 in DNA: TGTGCCAGCAGGAGGACAGCCCTTAACTATGGCTACACCTTC. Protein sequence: CASRRTALNYGYTF.

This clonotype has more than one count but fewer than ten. This chain's CDR3 is CASSYEQGWGEKLFF. In DNA form, the CDR3 reads TGTGCCAGCAGTTATGAACAGGGCTGGGGTGAAAAACTGTTTTTT. The chain joins TRBV6-5 to TRBJ1-4; tentatively, D is TRBD1 (6 bases). The germline V gene has CDR1 MNHEY and CDR2 SVGAGI. There are 15 residues in the CDR3. V was clipped by 3 bases and J by 7 bases, with 15 bases between them.

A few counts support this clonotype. CDR3 sequence: CASSASGGRETQYF. DNA for the CDR3: TGCGCCAGCAGCGCTAGCGGGGGGCGGGAGACCCAGTACTTC. This chain links TRBV4-1 with TRBJ2-5; 11 bases fit TRBD2. Germline V gene lookup returns CDR1 MGHRA and CDR2 YSYEKL. The CDR3 runs to 14 residues. V lost 5 bases, J lost 5 bases, and 4 bases stayed unmatched.

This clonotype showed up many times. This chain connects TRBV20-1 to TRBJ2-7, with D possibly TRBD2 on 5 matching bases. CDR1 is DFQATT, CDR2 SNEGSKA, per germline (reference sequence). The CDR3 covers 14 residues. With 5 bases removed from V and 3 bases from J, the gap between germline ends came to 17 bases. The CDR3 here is CSAAKNLGVYEQYF. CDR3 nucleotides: TGCAGTGCTGCGAAGAACCTCGGGGTCTACGAGCAGTACTTC.

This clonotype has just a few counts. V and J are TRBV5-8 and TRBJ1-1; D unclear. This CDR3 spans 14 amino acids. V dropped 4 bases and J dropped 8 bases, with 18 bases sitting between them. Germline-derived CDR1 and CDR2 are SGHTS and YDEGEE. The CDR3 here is CASSPLLKLGEAFF. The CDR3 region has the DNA TGTGCCAGCAGCCCCCTCCTAAAACTGGGGGAAGCTTTCTTT.

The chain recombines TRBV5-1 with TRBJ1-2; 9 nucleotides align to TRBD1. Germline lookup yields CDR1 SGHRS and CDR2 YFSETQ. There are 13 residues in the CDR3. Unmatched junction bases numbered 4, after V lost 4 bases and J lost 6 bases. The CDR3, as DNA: TGCGCCAGCAGCCCGGACAGGGGTAATGGCTACACCTTC. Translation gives CASSPDRGNGYTF.

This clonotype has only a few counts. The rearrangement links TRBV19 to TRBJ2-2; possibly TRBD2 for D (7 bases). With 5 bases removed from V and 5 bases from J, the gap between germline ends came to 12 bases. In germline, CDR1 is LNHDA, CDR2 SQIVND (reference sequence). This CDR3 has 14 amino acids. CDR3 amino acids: CASSLRGGTGELFF. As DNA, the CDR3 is TGTGCCAGTAGTCTGAGGGGGGGGACCGGGGAGCTGTTTTTT.

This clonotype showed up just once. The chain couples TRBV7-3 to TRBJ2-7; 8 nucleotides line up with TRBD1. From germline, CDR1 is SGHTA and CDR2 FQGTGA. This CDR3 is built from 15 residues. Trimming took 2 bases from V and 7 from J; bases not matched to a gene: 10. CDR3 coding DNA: TGTGCCAGCAGCTTAGATAGTCAGGGGGCGAGGGAGCAGTACTTC. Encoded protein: CASSLDSQGAREQYF.

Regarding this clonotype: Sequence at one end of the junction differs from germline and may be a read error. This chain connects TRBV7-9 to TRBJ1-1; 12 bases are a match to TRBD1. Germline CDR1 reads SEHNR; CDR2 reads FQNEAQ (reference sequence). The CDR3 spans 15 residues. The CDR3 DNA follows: TGTGCCAGCATAATGGGACAGGGGGCGATCGCTGAAGCTGTCTTT. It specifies CASIMGQGAIAEAVF.

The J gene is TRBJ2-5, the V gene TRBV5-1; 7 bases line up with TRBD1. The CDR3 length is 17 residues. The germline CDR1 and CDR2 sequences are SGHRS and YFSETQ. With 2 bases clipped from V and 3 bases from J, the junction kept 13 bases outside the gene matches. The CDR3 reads CASSFPNRGRSKETQYF. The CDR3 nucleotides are TGCGCCAGCAGCTTCCCCAACAGGGGCCGCTCTAAAGAGACCCAGTACTTC.

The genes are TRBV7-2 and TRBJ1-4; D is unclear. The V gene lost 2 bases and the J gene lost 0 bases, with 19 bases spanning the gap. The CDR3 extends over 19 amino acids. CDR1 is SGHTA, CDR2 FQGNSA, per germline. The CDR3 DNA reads TGTGCCAGCAGCTTACCCTCCCTCGGAGGGCGGGCAACTAATGAAAAACTGTTTTTT. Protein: CASSLPSLGGRATNEKLFF. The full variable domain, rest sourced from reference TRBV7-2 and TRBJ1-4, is GAGVSQSPSNKVTEKGKDVELRCDPISGHTALYWYRQSLGQGLEFLIYFQGNSAPDKSGLPSDRFSAERTGGSVSTLTIQRTQQEDSAVYLCASSLPSLGGRATNEKLFFGSGTQLSVL.

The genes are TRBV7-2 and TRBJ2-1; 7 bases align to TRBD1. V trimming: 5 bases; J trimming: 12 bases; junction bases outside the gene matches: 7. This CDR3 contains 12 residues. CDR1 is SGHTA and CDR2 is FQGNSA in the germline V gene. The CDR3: CASSPDRELQFF. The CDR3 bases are TGTGCCAGCAGCCCCGACAGGGAATTGCAGTTCTTC.

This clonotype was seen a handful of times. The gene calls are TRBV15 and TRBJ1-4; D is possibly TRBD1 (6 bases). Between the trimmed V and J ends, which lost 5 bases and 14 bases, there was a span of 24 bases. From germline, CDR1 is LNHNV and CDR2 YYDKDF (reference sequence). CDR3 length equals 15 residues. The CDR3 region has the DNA TGTGCCACCAGCGCTCGGGACGTCACTAAGAGGGGGCTGTTTTTT. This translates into CATSARDVTKRGLFF.

The CDR3 nucleotides read TGTGCCAGCAGCCTTGGACAGGGCCAAGCTTTCTTT. This sequence encodes CASSLGQGQAFF. The V and J genes are TRBV7-9 and TRBJ1-1, with 8 positions matching TRBD1. This CDR3 is built from 12 residues. V lost 5 bases, J lost 9 bases, and 5 bases stayed unmatched. Germline loops: CDR1 SEHNR, CDR2 FQNEAQ (reference sequence).

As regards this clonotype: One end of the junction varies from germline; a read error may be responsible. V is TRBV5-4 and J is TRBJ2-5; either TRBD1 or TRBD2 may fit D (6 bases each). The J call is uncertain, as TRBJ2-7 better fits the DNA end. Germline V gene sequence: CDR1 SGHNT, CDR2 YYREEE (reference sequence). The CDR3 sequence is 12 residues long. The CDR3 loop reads CASSGGTNEQYF. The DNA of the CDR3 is TGCGCCAGCAGCGGCGGGACAAACGAGCAGTACTTC.

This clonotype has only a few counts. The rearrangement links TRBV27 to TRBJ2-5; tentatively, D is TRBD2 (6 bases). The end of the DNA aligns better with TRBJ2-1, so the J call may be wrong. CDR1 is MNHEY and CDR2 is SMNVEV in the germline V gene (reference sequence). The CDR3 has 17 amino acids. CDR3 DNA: TGTGCCAGCAGTTTATCCTCTAGCGAAAGTACCTACAATGAGCAGTTCTTC. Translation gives CASSLSSSESTYNEQFF.

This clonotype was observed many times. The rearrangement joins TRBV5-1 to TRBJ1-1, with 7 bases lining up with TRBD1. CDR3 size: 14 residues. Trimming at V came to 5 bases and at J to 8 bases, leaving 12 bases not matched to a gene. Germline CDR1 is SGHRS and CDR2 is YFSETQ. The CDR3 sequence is CASSVLRQGTEAFF. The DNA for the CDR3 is TGCGCCAGCAGTGTCCTGAGACAGGGTACCGAAGCTTTCTTT.

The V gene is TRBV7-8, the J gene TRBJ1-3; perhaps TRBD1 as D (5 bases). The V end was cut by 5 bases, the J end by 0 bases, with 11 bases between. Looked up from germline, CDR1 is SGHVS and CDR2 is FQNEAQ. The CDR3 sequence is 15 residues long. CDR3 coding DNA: TGTGCCAGCAGCAGCCTAGGGGCCTCTGGAAACACCATATATTTT. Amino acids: CASSSLGASGNTIYF.

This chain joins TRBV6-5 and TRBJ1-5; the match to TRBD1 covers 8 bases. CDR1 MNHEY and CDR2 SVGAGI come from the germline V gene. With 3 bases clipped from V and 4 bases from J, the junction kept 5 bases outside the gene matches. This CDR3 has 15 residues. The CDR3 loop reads CASSYGTGANQPQHF. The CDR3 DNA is TGTGCCAGCAGTTATGGGACAGGCGCTAATCAGCCCCAGCATTTT.

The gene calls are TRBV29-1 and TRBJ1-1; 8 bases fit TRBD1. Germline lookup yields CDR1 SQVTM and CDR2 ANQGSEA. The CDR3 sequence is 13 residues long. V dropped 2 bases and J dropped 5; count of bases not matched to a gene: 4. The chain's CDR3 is CSVEPGGKTEAFF. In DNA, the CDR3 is TGCAGCGTTGAACCAGGGGGCAAAACTGAAGCTTTCTTT.

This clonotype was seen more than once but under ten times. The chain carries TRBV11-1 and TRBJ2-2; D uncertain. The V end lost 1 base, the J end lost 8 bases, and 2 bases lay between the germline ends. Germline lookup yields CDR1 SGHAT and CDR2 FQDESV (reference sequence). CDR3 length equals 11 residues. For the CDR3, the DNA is TGTGCCAGCAGCTTAGAGGGGGAGCTGTTTTTT. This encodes CASSLEGELFF.

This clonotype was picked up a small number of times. CDR3 region: CASSSKFAWRREYEQFF. CDR3 coding DNA: TGTGCCAGCAGCTCCAAATTCGCTTGGAGGCGGGAGTATGAGCAGTTCTTC. This sequence joins TRBV7-9 and TRBJ2-1, with 7 bases lining up with TRBD2. Trimming removed 4 bases from V and 8 bases from J; junction bases left unmatched: 17. CDR1 and CDR2 (germline): SEHNR, FQNEAQ (reference sequence). The CDR3 sequence is 17 residues long.

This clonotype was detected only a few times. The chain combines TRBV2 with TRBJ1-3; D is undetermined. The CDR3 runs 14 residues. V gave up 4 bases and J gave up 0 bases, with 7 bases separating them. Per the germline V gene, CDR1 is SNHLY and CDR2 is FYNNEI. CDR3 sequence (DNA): TGTGCCAGCAGTGTAACCAGCTCTGGAAACACCATATATTTT. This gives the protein CASSVTSSGNTIYF.

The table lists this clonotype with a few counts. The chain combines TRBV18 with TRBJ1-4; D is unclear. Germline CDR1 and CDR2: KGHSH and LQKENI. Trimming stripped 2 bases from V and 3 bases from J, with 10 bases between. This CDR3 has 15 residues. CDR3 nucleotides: TGTGCCAGCTCACCAATGGCTGGGCCTAATGAAAAACTGTTTTTT. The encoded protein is CASSPMAGPNEKLFF.

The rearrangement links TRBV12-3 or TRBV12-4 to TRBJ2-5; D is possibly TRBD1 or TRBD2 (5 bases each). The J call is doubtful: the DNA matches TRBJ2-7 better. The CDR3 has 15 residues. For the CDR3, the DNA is TGTGCCAGCAGACTAAACCCGGGACCTAACTACGAGCAGTACTTC. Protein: CASRLNPGPNYEQYF.

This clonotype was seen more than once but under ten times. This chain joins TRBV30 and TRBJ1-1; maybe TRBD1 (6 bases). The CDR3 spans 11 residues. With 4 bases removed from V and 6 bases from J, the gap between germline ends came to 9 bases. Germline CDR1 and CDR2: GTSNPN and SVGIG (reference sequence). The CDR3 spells CAWTRTAEAFF. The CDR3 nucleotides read TGTGCCTGGACTCGGACAGCTGAAGCTTTCTTT.